This T cell receptor (beta chain) was sequenced during a study of immune evolution from preneoplasia to lung adenocarcinoma. Looking at the study overall: HLA loss of heterozygosity: under 7.5% AIS, over 12% MIA, approximately 31% ADC, none AAH. Study-level findings and limits: Top clone share appeared to fall from AAH through AIS, MIA, adenocarcinoma.

The table came from immunoSEQ multiplex PCR; TCRdb's copy has only in-frame clones and leaves some out. The table includes under 6,000 clones, 70% to 90% detected once. This CDR3 has 13 amino acids. Germline CDR1 SGHRS, CDR2 YFSETQ. Trimming cost V 1 base and J 4 bases, with 8 bases left between them. Premalignant or tumor cells were enriched by macro-dissection after pathologic assessment. Regarding this clone: Antigen specificity is unknown.

The TCR sequence derives from a person aged 70 to 85 with lung adenocarcinoma. The chain employs TRBV5-1 and TRBJ1-1; D gene ambiguous. The source material was FFPE atypical adenomatous hyperplasia tissue from the lung. Subset given: atypical adenomatous hyperplasia (AAH), lung preneoplasia. CDR3 sequence reads: CASSLTRGTEAFF. CDR3 in DNA: TGCGCCAGCAGCTTGACGCGGGGCACTGAAGCTTTCTTT.